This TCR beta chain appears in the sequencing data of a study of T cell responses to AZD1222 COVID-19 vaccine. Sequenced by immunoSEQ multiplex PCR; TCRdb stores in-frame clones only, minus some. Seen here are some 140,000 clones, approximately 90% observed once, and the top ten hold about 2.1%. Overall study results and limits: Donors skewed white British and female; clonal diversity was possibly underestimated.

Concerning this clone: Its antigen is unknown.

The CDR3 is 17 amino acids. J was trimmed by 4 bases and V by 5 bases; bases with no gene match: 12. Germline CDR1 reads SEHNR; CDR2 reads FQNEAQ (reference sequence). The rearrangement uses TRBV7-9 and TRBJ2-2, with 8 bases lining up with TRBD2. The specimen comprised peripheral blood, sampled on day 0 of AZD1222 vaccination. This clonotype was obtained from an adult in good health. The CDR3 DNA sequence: TGTGCCAGCAGCGGGTTGGCCGGGGGGGACTTCACCGGGGAGCTGTTTTTT. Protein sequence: CASSGLAGGDFTGELFF.